This record looks at one TCR beta chain sequence and its context. Its antigen is not identified. A junction end diverges from the germline sequence, so it may reflect a read error. The data are from a study of cytomegalovirus exposure and HLA in healthy donors. Study context: The 120 or so validation repertoires, a later analysis reported, used the same platform as the approximately 700 first-cohort repertoires. Study-level findings and limits: Cytomegalovirus-associated status was assigned to 164 TCR beta chains. Rarity held for most TCR sequences, but there were some public TCRs that occurred in many donors.

The CDR3 has 16 residues. The germline V gene has CDR1 SGHTS and CDR2 YDEGEE. Sequencing was performed with immunoSEQ multiplex PCR; in TCRdb, only in-frame clones are kept and a portion is missing. Of 250,000 to 350,000 clones listed, roughly 90% are singletons. Donors came from a validation cohort of about 110 subjects, distinct from the first 666-subject cohort. The receptor was isolated from a woman under 30 in good health and CMV-seronegative. The chain carries TRBV5-8 and TRBJ1-5; 7 bases align to TRBD1. The sequenced sample was PBMCs. The CDR3: CATSFEGAGGIQPQHF. Written as DNA, the CDR3 is TGTGCCACCAGCTTTGAGGGGGCGGGCGGGATCCAGCCCCAGCATTTT.